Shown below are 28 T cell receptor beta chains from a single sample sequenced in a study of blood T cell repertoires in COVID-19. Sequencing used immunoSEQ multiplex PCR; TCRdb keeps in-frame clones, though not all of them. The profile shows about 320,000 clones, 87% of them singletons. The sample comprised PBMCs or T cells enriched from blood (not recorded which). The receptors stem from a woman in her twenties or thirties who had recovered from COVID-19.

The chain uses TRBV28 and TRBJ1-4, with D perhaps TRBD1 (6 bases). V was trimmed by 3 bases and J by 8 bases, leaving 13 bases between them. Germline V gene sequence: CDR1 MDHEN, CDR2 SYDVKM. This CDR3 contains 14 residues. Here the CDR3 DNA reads TGTGCCAGCAGTTTTAGTGGGAGGGGGGAAAAACTGTTTTTT. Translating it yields CASSFSGRGEKLFF. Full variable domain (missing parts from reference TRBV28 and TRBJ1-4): DVKVTQSSRYLVKRTGEKVFLECVQDMDHENMFWYRQDPGLGLRLIYFSYDVKMKEKGDIPEGYSVSREKKERFSLILESASTNQTSMYLCASSFSGRGEKLFFGSGTQLSVL.

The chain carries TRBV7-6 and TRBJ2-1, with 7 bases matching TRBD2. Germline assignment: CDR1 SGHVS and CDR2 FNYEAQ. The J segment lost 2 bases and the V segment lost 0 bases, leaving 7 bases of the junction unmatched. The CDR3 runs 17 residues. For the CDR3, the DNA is TGTGCCAGCAGCTTAGCTCTTAGTGGACTAGCCTACAATGAGCAGTTCTTC. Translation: CASSLALSGLAYNEQFF.

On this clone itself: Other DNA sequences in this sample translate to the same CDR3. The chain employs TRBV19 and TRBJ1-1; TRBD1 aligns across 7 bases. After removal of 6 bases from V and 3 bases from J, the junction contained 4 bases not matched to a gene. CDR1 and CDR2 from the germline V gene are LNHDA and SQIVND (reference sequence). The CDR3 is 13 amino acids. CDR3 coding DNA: TGTGCCAGTAGCCTTGACAGGGACACTGAAGCTTTCTTT. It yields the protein CASSLDRDTEAFF.

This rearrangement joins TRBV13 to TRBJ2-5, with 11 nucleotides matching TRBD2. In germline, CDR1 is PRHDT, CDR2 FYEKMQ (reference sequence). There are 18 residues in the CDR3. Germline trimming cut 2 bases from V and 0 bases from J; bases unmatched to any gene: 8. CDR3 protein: CASSLFGSSGGYQETQYF. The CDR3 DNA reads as TGTGCCAGCAGCTTATTTGGTTCTAGCGGGGGGTACCAAGAGACCCAGTACTTC.

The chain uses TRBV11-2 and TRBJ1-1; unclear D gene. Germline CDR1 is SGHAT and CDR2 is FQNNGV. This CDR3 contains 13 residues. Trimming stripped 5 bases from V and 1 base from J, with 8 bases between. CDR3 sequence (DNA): TGTGCCAGCAGCCCCCGTCCGAACACTGAAGCTTTCTTT. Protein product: CASSPRPNTEAFF. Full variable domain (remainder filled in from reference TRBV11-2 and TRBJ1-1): EAGVAQSPRYKIIEKRQSVAFWCNPISGHATLYWYQQILGQGPKLLIQFQNNGVVDDSQLPKDRFSAERLKGVDSTLKIQPAKLEDSAVYLCASSPRPNTEAFFGQGTRLTVV.

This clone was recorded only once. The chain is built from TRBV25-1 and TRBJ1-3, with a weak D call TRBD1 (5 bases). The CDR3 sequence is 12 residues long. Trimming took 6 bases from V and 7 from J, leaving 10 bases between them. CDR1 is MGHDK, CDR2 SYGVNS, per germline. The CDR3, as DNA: TGTGCCAGCAGAAGCGGGGGGAACACCATATATTTT. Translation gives CASRSGGNTIYF. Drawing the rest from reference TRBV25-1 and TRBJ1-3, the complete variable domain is EADIYQTPRYLVIGTGKKITLECSQTMGHDKMYWYQQDPGMELHLIHYSYGVNSTEKGDLSSESTVSRIRTEHFPLTLESARPSHTSQYLCASRSGGNTIYFGEGSWLTVV.

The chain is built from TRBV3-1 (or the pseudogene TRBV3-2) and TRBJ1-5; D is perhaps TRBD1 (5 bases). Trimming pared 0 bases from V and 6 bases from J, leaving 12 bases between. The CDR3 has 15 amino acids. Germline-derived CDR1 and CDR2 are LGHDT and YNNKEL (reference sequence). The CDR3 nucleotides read TGTGCCAGCAGCCAAGATTCCCGGGGGGGTCAGCCCCAGCATTTT. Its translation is CASSQDSRGGQPQHF.

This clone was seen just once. The CDR3 DNA reads TGTGCCAGCAGCCCGGGATTCTATAATTCACCCCTCCACTTT. It translates to CASSPGFYNSPLHF. This chain joins TRBV7-2 and TRBJ1-6, with D unresolved. The CDR3 consists of 14 residues. Germline V gives CDR1 SGHTA, CDR2 FQGNSA. The germline V and J ends were trimmed by 5 bases and 3 bases, with 8 bases remaining between them.

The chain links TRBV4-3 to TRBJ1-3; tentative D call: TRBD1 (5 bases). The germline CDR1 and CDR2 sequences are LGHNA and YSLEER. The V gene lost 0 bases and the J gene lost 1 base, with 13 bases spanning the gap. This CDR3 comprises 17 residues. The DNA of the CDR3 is TGCGCCAGCAGCCAAGATGGGGCAGGGTGGTCTGGAAACACCATATATTTT. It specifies CASSQDGAGWSGNTIYF.

CDR3 amino acids: CASSRDRVNTEAFF. CDR3 in DNA: TGTGCCAGCAGCCGGGACAGGGTGAACACTGAAGCTTTCTTT. The chain is built from TRBV4-2 and TRBJ1-1; 9 bases are a match to TRBD1. Germline CDR1 reads LGHNA; CDR2 reads YNFKEQ. Trimming cost V 4 bases and J 0 bases; bases outside gene matches: 0. The CDR3 loop spans 14 amino acids.

The CDR3, as DNA: TGTGCCAGCAGGACGGGAACGACTAACACAGATACGCAGTATTTT. This encodes CASRTGTTNTDTQYF. The chain links TRBV5-4 to TRBJ2-3, with D perhaps TRBD2 (5 bases). This CDR3 has 15 amino acids. From germline, CDR1 is SGHNT and CDR2 YYREEE (reference sequence). V lost 5 bases and J lost 2, with 15 bases in between. Full variable domain (outside the CDR3, taken from reference TRBV5-4 and TRBJ2-3): ETGVTQSPTHLIKTRGQQVTLRCSSQSGHNTVSWYQQALGQGPQFIFQYYREEENGRGNFPPRFSGLQFPNYSSELNVNALELDDSALYLCASRTGTTNTDTQYFGPGTRLTVL.

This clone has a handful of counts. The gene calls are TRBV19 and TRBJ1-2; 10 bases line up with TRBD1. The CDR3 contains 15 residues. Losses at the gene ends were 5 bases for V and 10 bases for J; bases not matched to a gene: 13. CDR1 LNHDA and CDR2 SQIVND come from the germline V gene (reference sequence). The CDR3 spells CASSPGGTGASDYTF. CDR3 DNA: TGTGCCAGTAGTCCAGGGGGGACAGGGGCCTCGGACTACACCTTC.

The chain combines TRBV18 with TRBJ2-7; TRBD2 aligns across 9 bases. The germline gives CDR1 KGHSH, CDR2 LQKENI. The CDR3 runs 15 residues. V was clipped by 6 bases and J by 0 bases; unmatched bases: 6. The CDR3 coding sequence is TGTGCCAGCTCGGGGCTAGCGGGGTCCTCCTACGAGCAGTACTTC. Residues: CASSGLAGSSYEQYF.

The CDR3 here is CATRPSGGSNYGYTF. In DNA, the CDR3 is TGTGCCACCAGACCCAGTGGGGGGAGCAACTATGGCTACACCTTC. The rearrangement uses TRBV15 and TRBJ1-2; possibly TRBD1 for D (5 bases). The CDR3 is 15 amino acids. From germline, CDR1 is LNHNV and CDR2 YYDKDF (reference sequence). Trimming removed 6 bases from V and 2 bases from J, with 16 bases in between.

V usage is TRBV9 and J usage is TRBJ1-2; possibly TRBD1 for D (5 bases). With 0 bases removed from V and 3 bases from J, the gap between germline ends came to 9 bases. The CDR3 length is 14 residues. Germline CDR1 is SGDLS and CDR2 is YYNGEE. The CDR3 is CASSVDGGDYGYTF. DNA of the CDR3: TGTGCCAGCAGCGTAGACGGAGGGGACTATGGCTACACCTTC.

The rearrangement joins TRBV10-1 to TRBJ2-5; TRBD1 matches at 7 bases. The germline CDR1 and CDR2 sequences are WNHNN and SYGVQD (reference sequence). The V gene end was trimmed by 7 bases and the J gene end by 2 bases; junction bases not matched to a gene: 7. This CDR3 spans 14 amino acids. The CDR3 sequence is CASNPRDRQETQYF. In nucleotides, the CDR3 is TGCGCCAGCAACCCCCGGGACAGACAAGAGACCCAGTACTTC.

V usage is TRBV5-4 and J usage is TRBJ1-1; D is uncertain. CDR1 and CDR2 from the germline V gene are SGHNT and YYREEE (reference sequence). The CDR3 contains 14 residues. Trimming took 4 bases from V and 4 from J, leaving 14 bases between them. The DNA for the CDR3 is TGTGCCAGCAGCCCTACCCTGGTTGGCACTGAAGCTTTCTTT. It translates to CASSPTLVGTEAFF.

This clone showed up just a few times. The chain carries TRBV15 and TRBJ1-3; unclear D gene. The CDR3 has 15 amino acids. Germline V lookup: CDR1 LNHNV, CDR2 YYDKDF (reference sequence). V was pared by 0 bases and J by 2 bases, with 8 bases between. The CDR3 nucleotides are TGTGCCACCAGCAGAGATGCAGCGACTGGAAACACCATATATTTT. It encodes CATSRDAATGNTIYF.

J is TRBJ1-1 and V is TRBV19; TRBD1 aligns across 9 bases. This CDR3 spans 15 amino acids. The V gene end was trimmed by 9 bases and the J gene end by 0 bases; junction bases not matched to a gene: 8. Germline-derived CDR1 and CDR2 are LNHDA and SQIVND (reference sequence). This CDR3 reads CASAGQGMMNTEAFF. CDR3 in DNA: TGTGCCAGCGCGGGACAGGGAATGATGAACACTGAAGCTTTCTTT.

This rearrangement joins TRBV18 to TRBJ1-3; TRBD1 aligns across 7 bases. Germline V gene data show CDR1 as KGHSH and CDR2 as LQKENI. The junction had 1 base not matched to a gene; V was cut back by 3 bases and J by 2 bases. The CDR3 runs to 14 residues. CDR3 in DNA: TGTGCCAGCTCACCCGACAGGGCTGGAAACACCATATATTTT. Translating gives CASSPDRAGNTIYF.

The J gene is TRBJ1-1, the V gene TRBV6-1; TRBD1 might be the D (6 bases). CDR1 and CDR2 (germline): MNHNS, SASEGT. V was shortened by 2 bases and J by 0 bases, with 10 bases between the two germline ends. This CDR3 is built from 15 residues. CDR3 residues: CASSEQGHLNTEAFF. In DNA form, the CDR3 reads TGTGCCAGCAGTGAACAGGGACACCTGAACACTGAAGCTTTCTTT.

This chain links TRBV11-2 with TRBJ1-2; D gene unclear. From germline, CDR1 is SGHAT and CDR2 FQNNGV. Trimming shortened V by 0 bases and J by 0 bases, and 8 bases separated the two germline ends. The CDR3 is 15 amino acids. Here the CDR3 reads CASSLDRVTNYGYTF. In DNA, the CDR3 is TGTGCCAGCAGCTTAGACCGGGTCACTAACTATGGCTACACCTTC. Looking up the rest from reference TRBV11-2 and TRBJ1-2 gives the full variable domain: EAGVAQSPRYKIIEKRQSVAFWCNPISGHATLYWYQQILGQGPKLLIQFQNNGVVDDSQLPKDRFSAERLKGVDSTLKIQPAKLEDSAVYLCASSLDRVTNYGYTFGSGTRLTVV.

The CDR3 sequence is CASSTTGSREKLFF. The CDR3 bases are TGCGCCAGCAGCACGACAGGGAGCCGGGAAAAACTGTTTTTT. V usage is TRBV5-1 and J usage is TRBJ1-4, with 7 bases that match TRBD1. CDR3 length: 14 residues. The V gene's germline CDR1 is SGHRS and CDR2 YFSETQ. J was trimmed by 8 bases and V by 4 bases; bases with no gene match: 8.

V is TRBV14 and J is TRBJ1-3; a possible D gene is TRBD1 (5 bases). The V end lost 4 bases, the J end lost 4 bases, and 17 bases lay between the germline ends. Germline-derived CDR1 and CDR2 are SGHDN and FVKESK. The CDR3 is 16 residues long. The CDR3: CASSPWEGVIGNTIYF. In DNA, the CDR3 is TGTGCCAGCAGCCCCTGGGAAGGGGTAATCGGAAACACCATATATTTT.

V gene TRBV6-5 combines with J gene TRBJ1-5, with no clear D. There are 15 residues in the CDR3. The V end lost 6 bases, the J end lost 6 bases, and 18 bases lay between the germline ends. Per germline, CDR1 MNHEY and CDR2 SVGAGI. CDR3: CASRIEGIISQPQHF. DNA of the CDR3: TGTGCCAGCAGGATAGAGGGAATTATCTCTCAGCCCCAGCATTTT.

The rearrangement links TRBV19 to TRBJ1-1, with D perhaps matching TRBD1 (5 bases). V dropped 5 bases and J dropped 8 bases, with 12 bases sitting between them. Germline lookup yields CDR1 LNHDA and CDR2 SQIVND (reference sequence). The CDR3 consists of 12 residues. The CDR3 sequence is CASSSGVLEAFF. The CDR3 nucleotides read TGTGCCAGTAGTTCGGGGGTTCTAGAAGCTTTCTTT.

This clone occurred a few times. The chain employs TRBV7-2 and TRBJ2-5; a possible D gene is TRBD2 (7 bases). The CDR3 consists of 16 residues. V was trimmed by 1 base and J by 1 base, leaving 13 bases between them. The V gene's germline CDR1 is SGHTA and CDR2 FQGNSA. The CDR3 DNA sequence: TGTGCCAGCAGCTTAGTCTGGGGGGGGCGCCAAGAGACCCAGTACTTC. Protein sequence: CASSLVWGGRQETQYF.

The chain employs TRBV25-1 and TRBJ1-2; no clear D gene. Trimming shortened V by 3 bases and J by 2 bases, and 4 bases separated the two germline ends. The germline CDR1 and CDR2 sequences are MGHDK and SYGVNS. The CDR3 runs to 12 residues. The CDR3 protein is CASSDRNYGYTF. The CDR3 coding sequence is TGTGCCAGCAGTGACAGAAACTATGGCTACACCTTC.